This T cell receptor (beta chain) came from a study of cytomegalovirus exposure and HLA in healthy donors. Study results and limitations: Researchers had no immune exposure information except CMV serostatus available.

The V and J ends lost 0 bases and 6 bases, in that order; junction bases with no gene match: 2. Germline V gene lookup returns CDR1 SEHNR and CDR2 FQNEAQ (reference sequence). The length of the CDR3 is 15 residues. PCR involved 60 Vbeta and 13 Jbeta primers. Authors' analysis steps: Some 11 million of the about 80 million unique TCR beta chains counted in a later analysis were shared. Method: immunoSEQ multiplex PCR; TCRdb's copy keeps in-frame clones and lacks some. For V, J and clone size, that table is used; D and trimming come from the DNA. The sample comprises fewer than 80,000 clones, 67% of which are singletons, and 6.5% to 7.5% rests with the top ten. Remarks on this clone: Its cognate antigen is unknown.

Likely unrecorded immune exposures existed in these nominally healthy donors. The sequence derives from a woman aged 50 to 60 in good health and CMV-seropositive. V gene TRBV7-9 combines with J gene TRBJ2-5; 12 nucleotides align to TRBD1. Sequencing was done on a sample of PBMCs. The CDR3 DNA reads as TGTGCCAGCAGCTTAGCGGGACAGGGGGCGAAGACCCAGTACTTC. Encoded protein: CASSLAGQGAKTQYF.